Following are 9 T cell receptor beta chains from one sample sequenced in a study of blood T cell repertoires in COVID-19. The method was immunoSEQ multiplex PCR; TCRdb's version includes in-frame clones alone and lacks a portion of them. The repertoire holds approximately 200,000 clones, with approximately 86% as singletons. Input material: PBMCs or T cells enriched from blood (not recorded which). The receptors were sampled from a woman in her twenties or thirties who had been exposed to COVID-19.

The genes are TRBV2 and TRBJ1-1, with 7 bases fitting TRBD1. The CDR3 length is 14 residues. The trim removed 6 bases at V and 5 bases at J, leaving 9 bases unmatched. From germline, CDR1 is SNHLY and CDR2 FYNNEI. CDR3 DNA sequence: TGTGCCAGCAGAGTTACAGGGGTTGGGACTGAAGCTTTCTTT. Translated, it gives CASRVTGVGTEAFF.

The chain links TRBV24-1 to TRBJ1-2; 10 bases align to TRBD1. The CDR3 is 16 amino acids. Germline V lookup: CDR1 KGHDR, CDR2 SFDVKD. V dropped 4 bases and J dropped 4; count of bases not matched to a gene: 8. Written as DNA, the CDR3 is TGTGCCACCAGTGACCAGACAGGGGGCGTGGGCTATGGCTACACCTTC. It codes for CATSDQTGGVGYGYTF.

The V call is TRBV18, the J call TRBJ1-1; D is unresolved. CDR3 length equals 16 residues. Per the germline V gene, CDR1 is KGHSH and CDR2 is LQKENI. V dropped 3 bases and J dropped 1 base, with 15 bases sitting between them. The chain's CDR3 is CASSPPHAGGNTEAFF. The CDR3, as DNA: TGTGCCAGCTCACCCCCCCACGCGGGAGGGAACACTGAAGCTTTCTTT.

The V and J genes are TRBV27 and TRBJ1-2, with D uncertain. The CDR3 has 15 residues. Looked up from germline, CDR1 is MNHEY and CDR2 is SMNVEV (reference sequence). V gave up 2 bases and J gave up 1 base, with 11 bases separating them. Here the CDR3 reads CASSLTGSNNYGYTF. DNA of the CDR3: TGTGCCAGCAGTTTAACGGGGTCGAATAACTATGGCTACACCTTC.

The V and J genes are TRBV5-1 and TRBJ2-5; perhaps TRBD1 as D (5 bases). CDR3 length: 15 amino acids. Germline V gene sequence: CDR1 SGHRS, CDR2 YFSETQ. V dropped 0 bases and J dropped 5 bases, with 14 bases sitting between them. This CDR3 reads CASSLAFQGGETQYF. The CDR3 bases are TGCGCCAGCAGCTTGGCCTTTCAGGGTGGCGAGACCCAGTACTTC.

J is TRBJ1-2 and V is TRBV2, with D possibly matching TRBD1 (6 bases). The CDR3 is made up of 12 amino acids. The V and J ends lost 6 bases and 4 bases respectively, with 9 bases between them. From germline, CDR1 is SNHLY and CDR2 FYNNEI. The CDR3 spells CASRKDSYGYTF. The CDR3 DNA is TGTGCCAGCAGGAAGGACAGCTATGGCTACACCTTC. Full variable domain (outside the CDR3, taken from reference TRBV2 and TRBJ1-2): EPEVTQTPSHQVTQMGQEVILRCVPISNHLYFYWYRQILGQKVEFLVSFYNNEISEKSEIFDDQFSVERPDGSNFTLKIRSTKLEDSAMYFCASRKDSYGYTFGSGTRLTVV.

The CDR3 DNA is TGTGCCAGCAGTGAAAGGGGCGATAATTCACCCCTCCACTTT. Residues: CASSERGDNSPLHF. The chain carries TRBV2 and TRBJ1-6, with a tentative D call TRBD1 (5 bases). V dropped 2 bases and J dropped 5 bases, with 7 bases sitting between them. The CDR3 is 14 residues long. CDR1 and CDR2 (germline): SNHLY, FYNNEI.

The V and J genes are TRBV11-2 and TRBJ2-2, with 10 bases identical to TRBD1. Looked up from germline, CDR1 is SGHAT and CDR2 is FQNNGV. The CDR3 has 16 residues. The V gene end was trimmed by 5 bases and the J gene end by 3 bases; junction bases not matched to a gene: 6. The CDR3 region is CASSRTGGRDTGELFF. The CDR3 DNA is TGTGCCAGCAGCCGGACAGGGGGAAGGGACACCGGGGAGCTGTTTTTT.

The chain carries TRBV5-1 and TRBJ2-7, with 9 bases that match TRBD1. The CDR3 totals 14 residues. In germline, CDR1 is SGHRS, CDR2 YFSETQ. J lost 6 bases, V lost 4 bases, and 8 bases had no gene match. CDR3 coding DNA: TGCGCCAGCAGCCAGGGACAGGGTGGAAGCGAGCAGTACTTC. Translating it yields CASSQGQGGSEQYF.